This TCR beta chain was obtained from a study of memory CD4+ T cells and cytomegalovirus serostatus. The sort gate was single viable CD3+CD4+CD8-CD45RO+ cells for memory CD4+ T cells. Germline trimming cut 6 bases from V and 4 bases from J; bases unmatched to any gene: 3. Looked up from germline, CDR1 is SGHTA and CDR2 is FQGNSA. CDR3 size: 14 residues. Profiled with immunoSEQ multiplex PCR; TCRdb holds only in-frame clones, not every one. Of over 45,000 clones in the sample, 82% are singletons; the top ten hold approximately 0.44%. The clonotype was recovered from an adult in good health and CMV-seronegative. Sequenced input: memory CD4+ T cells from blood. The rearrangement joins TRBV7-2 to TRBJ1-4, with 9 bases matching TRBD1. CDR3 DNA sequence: TGTGCCAGCAGTCCGGACAGGGGTAATGAAAAACTGTTTTTT. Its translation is CASSPDRGNEKLFF.